The 25 T cell receptor beta chains presented below share a single source sample, sequenced in a study of spatial heterogeneity in lung cancer. Each CDR3 protein is one row after TCRdb ran MiXCR on the 5' RACE reads. Of about 8,500 distinct CDR3 sequences in the sample, about 7.8% were seen once. Time point specified: sample taken at primary tumor resection. The authors sequenced whole RNA from tumor, nontumor lung or frozen PBMC without sorting. This material consisted of PBMCs, taken at surgery. The receptors stem from a female donor with early-stage non-small cell lung cancer.

This clonotype was seen ten or more times. The chain combines TRBV7-9 with TRBJ1-1; D is unclear. CDR1 is SEHNR and CDR2 is FQNEAQ in the germline V gene (reference sequence). V was trimmed by 3 bases and J by 5 bases, leaving 7 bases between them. The CDR3 spans 12 residues. CDR3 amino acids: CASSFGQTEAFF. The DNA of the CDR3 is TGTGCCAGCAGCTTCGGGCAGACTGAAGCTTTCTTT.

V gene TRBV6-1 combines with J gene TRBJ2-5, with 12 bases matching TRBD2. Per germline, CDR1 MNHNS and CDR2 SASEGT. The CDR3 spans 16 residues. Losses at the gene ends were 5 bases for V and 3 bases for J; bases not matched to a gene: 7. This chain's CDR3 is CASSRLAGDTKETQYF. As DNA, the CDR3 is TGTGCCAGCAGTCGACTAGCGGGAGACACCAAAGAGACCCAGTACTTC.

A note on this clonotype: A single base separates this from a much larger clone, so it may be a read error. The CDR3 does not close with the conserved phenylalanine or tryptophan, likely indicating a read error. The chain combines TRBV7-9 with TRBJ2-5; no firm D call. This CDR3 contains 13 residues. Germline V gives CDR1 SEHNR, CDR2 FQNEAQ (reference sequence). V gave up 2 bases and J gave up 3 bases, with 7 bases separating them. CDR3 loop: CASSLLGEETQYY. In DNA form, the CDR3 reads TGTGCCAGCAGCTTATTGGGCGAAGAGACCCAGTACTAC.

This clonotype has only a few counts. The chain is built from TRBV20-1 and TRBJ2-7; 7 nucleotides match TRBD2. The CDR3 is made up of 13 amino acids. Trimming cost V 6 bases and J 0 bases; bases outside gene matches: 5. Germline V CDR1 and CDR2: DFQATT, SNEGSKA (reference sequence). CDR3 in amino acids: CSAPAGSSYEQYF. CDR3 DNA sequence: TGCAGTGCACCAGCGGGGAGCTCCTACGAGCAGTACTTC.

The CDR3 sequence: CASSYRAPVDIQYF. CDR3 DNA sequence: TGTGCCAGCAGTTACAGGGCCCCCGTGGACATTCAGTACTTC. The rearrangement joins TRBV27 to TRBJ2-4, with TRBD1 as a possible D gene (6 bases). The CDR3 sequence is 14 residues long. Germline V gene lookup returns CDR1 MNHEY and CDR2 SMNVEV (reference sequence). The germline V and J ends were trimmed by 4 bases and 8 bases, with 15 bases remaining between them.

By its share, this clonotype is medium-sized. The chain has TRBV7-2 and TRBJ1-1; 8 bases are a match to TRBD1. V lost 4 bases, J lost 6 bases, and 7 bases stayed unmatched. The length of the CDR3 is 14 residues. The germline CDR1 and CDR2 sequences are SGHTA and FQGNSA. The CDR3 DNA sequence: TGTGCCAGCAGCTCCCGACAGGGGAGCTCTGAAGCTTTCTTT. Its translation: CASSSRQGSSEAFF.

Sample share makes this clonotype medium-sized. The chain has TRBV6-1 and TRBJ2-7, with 8 bases identical to TRBD1. V shed 6 bases and J 3 bases; nucleotides not matched to a gene: 10. The CDR3 totals 15 residues. In germline, CDR1 is MNHNS, CDR2 SASEGT. DNA of the CDR3: TGTGCCAGCAGGACACAGGGGGTAGTAGGCTACGAGCAGTACTTC. This translates into CASRTQGVVGYEQYF.

The chain recombines TRBV5-6 with TRBJ2-3; the D gene is possibly TRBD2 (6 bases). Deletions cut 4 bases from V and 6 bases from J, with 12 bases between. The CDR3 loop spans 13 amino acids. Germline V gives CDR1 SGHDT, CDR2 YYEEEE. The CDR3 protein is CASSPWGDDTQYF. The CDR3 nucleotides read TGTGCCAGCAGCCCCTGGGGGGATGATACGCAGTATTTT. Full variable domain (rest looked up from reference TRBV5-6 and TRBJ2-3): DAGVTQSPTHLIKTRGQQVTLRCSPKSGHDTVSWYQQALGQGPQFIFQYYEEEERQRGNFPDRFSGHQFPNYSSELNVNALLLGDSALYLCASSPWGDDTQYFGPGTRLTVL.

This clonotype is labeled as medium-sized. The chain combines TRBV20-1 with TRBJ2-3; TRBD2 might be the D (5 bases). There are 13 residues in the CDR3. The germline V gene encodes CDR1 DFQATT and CDR2 SNEGSKA (reference sequence). Trimming shortened V by 3 bases and J by 2 bases, and 9 bases separated the two germline ends. CDR3 sequence reads: CSASGVITDTQYF. CDR3 DNA: TGCAGTGCTAGCGGGGTGATCACAGATACGCAGTATTTT.

This clonotype was detected many times. This rearrangement joins TRBV7-9 to TRBJ2-3; D might be TRBD2 (6 bases). CDR1 SEHNR and CDR2 FQNEAQ come from the germline V gene (reference sequence). This CDR3 has 16 residues. V lost 3 bases and J 2 bases, leaving 15 bases between the germline ends. As DNA, the CDR3 is TGTGCCAGCAGCTTGGACTACCCACCTGACACAGATACGCAGTATTTT. This encodes CASSLDYPPDTDTQYF.

This clonotype is labeled medium-sized. The chain employs TRBV18 and TRBJ1-1; 7 bases are a match to TRBD1. The junction had 1 base not matched to a gene; V was cut back by 2 bases and J by 1 base. CDR3 length: 14 amino acids. Germline V gene sequence: CDR1 KGHSH, CDR2 LQKENI. The CDR3 DNA reads TGTGCCAGCTCACCAAGGGACAGGAACACTGAAGCTTTCTTT. Translation gives CASSPRDRNTEAFF.

This clonotype came up a few times. The genes are TRBV2 and TRBJ2-1; TRBD1 matches at 8 bases. J was trimmed by 12 bases and V by 8 bases; bases with no gene match: 6. The V gene's germline CDR1 is SNHLY and CDR2 FYNNEI. The CDR3 runs to 11 residues. The CDR3 reads CASADRVRQFF. The CDR3 region has the DNA TGTGCCAGCGCGGACAGGGTTCGGCAGTTCTTC.

This clonotype occurred a few times. V and J are TRBV9 and TRBJ2-1, with a possible D match to TRBD2 (5 bases). Trimming shortened V by 4 bases and J by 0 bases, and 17 bases separated the two germline ends. The CDR3 has 17 residues. Germline loops: CDR1 SGDLS, CDR2 YYNGEE. The DNA for the CDR3 is TGTGCCAGCAGCCTGGAGGCTACCAGCCTCTCCTACAATGAGCAGTTCTTC. It translates to CASSLEATSLSYNEQFF.

This clonotype is medium-sized in the sample. J is TRBJ2-1 and V is TRBV6-2 or TRBV6-3; 9 nucleotides line up with TRBD2. Germline values: CDR1 MNHEY, CDR2 SVGEGT. J gave up 4 bases and V 8 bases, and 6 bases lay outside the gene matches. There are 14 residues in the CDR3. The CDR3 region is CASLAGAFYNEQFF. In DNA form, the CDR3 reads TGTGCCAGCTTAGCGGGGGCCTTTTACAATGAGCAGTTCTTC.

The chain carries TRBV20-1 and TRBJ2-7; 10 nucleotides align to TRBD1. Germline V gene lookup returns CDR1 DFQATT and CDR2 SNEGSKA (reference sequence). V dropped 5 bases and J dropped 6; count of bases not matched to a gene: 7. This CDR3 contains 13 residues. CDR3 amino acids: CSAPGQGNFEQYF. The CDR3 DNA reads as TGCAGTGCTCCGGGACAGGGGAATTTCGAGCAGTACTTC.

This clonotype was observed a handful of times. The chain is built from TRBV5-1 and TRBJ2-1; 7 nucleotides match TRBD2. Germline V gives CDR1 SGHRS, CDR2 YFSETQ. V dropped 0 bases and J dropped 5; count of bases not matched to a gene: 8. The CDR3 length is 16 residues. CDR3 in DNA: TGCGCCAGCAGCTTGGACGAGCGGGGAGGAAACAATGAGCAGTTCTTC. Its translation is CASSLDERGGNNEQFF. Together with reference TRBV5-1 and TRBJ2-1, the CDR3 gives the full variable domain: KAGVTQTPRYLIKTRGQQVTLSCSPISGHRSVSWYQQTPGQGLQFLFEYFSETQRNKGNFPGRFSGRQFSNSRSEMNVSTLELGDSALYLCASSLDERGGNNEQFFGPGTRLTVL.

This clonotype was observed at least ten times. The rearrangement uses TRBV5-4 and TRBJ1-5; D is uncertain. V lost 4 bases and J lost 5, with 7 bases in between. The CDR3 has 12 amino acids. Germline loops: CDR1 SGHNT, CDR2 YYREEE (reference sequence). This CDR3 reads CASSPWDQPQHF. CDR3 DNA sequence: TGTGCCAGCAGCCCCTGGGATCAGCCCCAGCATTTT.

This clonotype was observed many times. The chain employs TRBV7-3 and TRBJ2-5; perhaps TRBD1 as D (6 bases). Germline-derived CDR1 and CDR2 are SGHTA and FQGTGA. This CDR3 region has 17 residues. Trimming stripped 5 bases from V and 0 bases from J, with 19 bases between. CDR3 sequence reads: CASSPTTGTRNQETQYF. The CDR3 DNA follows: TGTGCCAGCAGCCCAACGACAGGAACGCGCAACCAAGAGACCCAGTACTTC.

The V gene is TRBV28, the J gene TRBJ1-1; no clear D gene. The germline gives CDR1 MDHEN, CDR2 SYDVKM. V gave up 5 bases and J gave up 14 bases, with 12 bases separating them. CDR3 length: 10 residues. CDR3 sequence (DNA): TGTGCCAGCAGTGGGAATTCAGCCTTCTTT. This codes for CASSGNSAFF.

This clonotype was observed many times. V and J are TRBV5-3 and TRBJ1-5, with TRBD1 identical over 7 bases. TRBV5-3 falls under the ORF class, with uncertain function. V shed 4 bases and J 4 bases; nucleotides not matched to a gene: 5. The CDR3 runs to 14 residues. The CDR3 nucleotides read TGTGCCAGAAGCCGAGGACAGGATAATCAGCCCCAGCATTTT. Translating gives CARSRGQDNQPQHF.

This clonotype has only a few counts. The rearrangement uses TRBV20-1 and TRBJ1-1; TRBD1 is a possible D gene (6 bases). Trimming shortened V by 6 bases and J by 4 bases, and 27 bases separated the two germline ends. CDR1 is DFQATT, CDR2 SNEGSKA, per germline (reference sequence). The CDR3 contains 17 residues. In nucleotides, the CDR3 is TGCAGTGCGAGGGGGGGGTTGATCGGCGGAACCGGCACTGAAGCTTTCTTT. It is translated as CSARGGLIGGTGTEAFF.

This chain joins TRBV29-1 and TRBJ1-2, with a tentative D call TRBD1 (6 bases). CDR3 size: 13 residues. CDR1 SQVTM and CDR2 ANQGSEA come from the germline V gene. V was trimmed by 0 bases and J by 1 base, leaving 6 bases between them. The DNA for the CDR3 is TGCAGCGTTGAAGAGGACAGTAACTATGGCTACACCTTC. It encodes CSVEEDSNYGYTF.

There are many counts of this clonotype. This chain links TRBV18 with TRBJ1-2; D gene uncertain. This CDR3 has 12 residues. V was trimmed by 1 base and J by 6 bases, leaving 6 bases between them. CDR1 is KGHSH, CDR2 LQKENI, per germline. This chain's CDR3 is CASSPLSDGYTF. The DNA of the CDR3 is TGTGCCAGCTCACCACTTTCGGATGGCTACACCTTC. Together with reference TRBV18 and TRBJ1-2, the CDR3 gives the full variable domain: NAGVMQNPRHLVRRRGQEARLRCSPMKGHSHVYWYRQLPEEGLKFMVYLQKENIIDESGMPKERFSAEFPKEGPSILRIQQVVRGDSAAYFCASSPLSDGYTFGSGTRLTVV.

This clonotype is categorized as medium-sized. The chain recombines TRBV5-1 with TRBJ1-2, with 11 bases identical to TRBD1. CDR3 length: 14 residues. Looked up from germline, CDR1 is SGHRS and CDR2 is YFSETQ. V trimming: 0 bases; J trimming: 6 bases; junction bases outside the gene matches: 1. As DNA, the CDR3 is TGCGCCAGCAGCTTGGGGACAGGGGGCAATGGCTACACCTTC. The encoded protein is CASSLGTGGNGYTF.

In its sample, this clonotype is medium-sized. CDR3 DNA sequence: TGTGCCAGCATGATCAGGGGGGTGCTCCAGTCGGGCAATGAGCAGTTCTTC. Its protein is CASMIRGVLQSGNEQFF. The chain combines TRBV6-5 with TRBJ2-1; D may be TRBD1 (7 bases). The V end lost 7 bases, the J end lost 6 bases, and 25 bases lay between the germline ends. From germline, CDR1 is MNHEY and CDR2 SVGAGI. CDR3 size: 17 residues.